This is a list of T cell receptor beta chains from one sample in a study of T cell repertoires in cytomegalovirus infection. TCRdb used MiXCR to reprocess the reads, holding one entry per CDR3 protein. The sample consists of about 530,000 distinct CDR3 sequences, more than 20% of them appearing once. Material for sequencing was PBMCs. These receptors originate from a human donor in good health (CMV status not recorded). Some clones in this sample may be carry-over from other donors' samples. Both conserved end residues are part of each CDR3. The D gene is left open where the match is weak. Some rows mark clone size as missing; the rest say once, few, many or name a class of expanded clone.

abundance,v_gene,j_gene,d_gene,CDR3aa,CDR3nt
-,TRBV2,TRBJ2-3,-,CASSTSDSRADTQYF,TGTGCCAGCAGCACTTCGGACAGCCGGGCAGATACGCAGTATTTT
-,TRBV20-1,TRBJ1-2,-,CSASTPGGNGYTF,TGCAGTGCTAGTACGCCCGGGGGAAATGGCTACACCTTC
-,TRBV19,TRBJ2-1,TRBD1,CASRDTDRVEQFF,TGTGCCAGTAGAGACACAGACAGGGTTGAGCAGTTCTTC
few,TRBV4-2,TRBJ1-1,TRBD1,CASSQIMGQGDTEAFF,TGTGCCAGCAGCCAAATTATGGGCCAGGGGGACACTGAAGCTTTCTTT
-,TRBV4-1,TRBJ2-2,-,CASSQFHRNANTGELFF,TGCGCCAGCAGCCAATTCCACAGAAACGCGAACACCGGGGAGCTGTTTTTT
-,TRBV5-1,TRBJ2-3,TRBD2,CASSPSWTSGSTDTQYF,TGCGCCAGCAGCCCTTCCTGGACTAGCGGGAGCACAGATACGCAGTATTTT
-,TRBV28,TRBJ1-2,-,CASSQPPGRANYGYTF,TGTGCCAGCAGTCAACCCCCGGGGAGGGCGAACTATGGCTACACCTTC
many,TRBV7-2,TRBJ2-3,-,CASSLSTWLYTDTQYF,TGTGCCAGCAGCTTAAGTACCTGGCTCTACACAGATACGCAGTATTTT
many,TRBV7-6,TRBJ2-1,TRBD1,CASSSRDRGYNEQFF,TGTGCCAGCAGCTCCCGGGACAGGGGCTACAATGAGCAGTTCTTC
-,TRBV20-1,TRBJ1-2,-,CSARGLGSRENYGYTF,TGCAGTGCTAGAGGCCTGGGCTCGAGGGAAAACTATGGCTACACCTTC
few,TRBV7-2,TRBJ2-4,TRBD2,CASSPSLTSGIGIQYF,TGTGCCAGCAGCCCCAGTCTGACTAGCGGGATAGGCATTCAGTACTTC
many,TRBV7-9,TRBJ1-1,-,CASSPRRNTEAFF,TGTGCCAGCAGCCCGCGGCGTAACACTGAAGCTTTCTTT
-,TRBV20-1,TRBJ1-2,TRBD1,CSASRGQGVYGYTF,TGCAGTGCTAGTAGAGGACAGGGCGTATATGGCTACACCTTC
-,TRBV19,TRBJ2-3,TRBD2,CASSSPQGLAKTDTQYF,TGTGCCAGTAGTAGCCCCCAGGGACTAGCGAAGACAGATACGCAGTATTTT
many,TRBV7-2,TRBJ2-3,-,CASRQRRVAESTDTQYF,TGTGCCAGCAGACAACGGAGGGTAGCGGAAAGCACAGATACGCAGTATTTT
few,TRBV7-9,TRBJ1-4,-,CASSPIGEGKKLFF,TGTGCCAGCAGCCCGATCGGAGAGGGGAAAAAACTGTTTTTT
-,TRBV7-2,TRBJ1-1,-,CASSLVTPGGAFF,TGTGCCAGCAGCTTAGTAACCCCCGGGGGAGCTTTCTTT
-,TRBV28,TRBJ2-7,-,CASVDSESPNSYEQYF,TGTGCCAGCGTTGATAGCGAAAGTCCCAACTCCTACGAGCAGTACTTC
few,TRBV11-3,TRBJ1-2,-,CASSSDPFGYTF,TGTGCCAGCAGCTCGGACCCTTTTGGCTACACCTTC
many,TRBV20-1,TRBJ1-6,-,CSAYLATPTNSPLHF,TGCAGTGCCTACCTCGCCACGCCAACAAATTCACCCCTCCACTTT
few,TRBV19,TRBJ1-3,-,CASSIPPGKYPRNTIYF,TGTGCCAGTAGTATACCTCCCGGGAAGTACCCTAGAAACACCATATATTTT
many,TRBV6-2/TRBV6-3,TRBJ2-1,-,CASSNSYNEQFF,TGTGCCAGCAGCAACTCCTACAATGAGCAGTTCTTC
-,TRBV5-1,TRBJ2-1,TRBD1,CASSLEGQDYNEQFF,TGCGCCAGCAGCTTGGAGGGACAGGACTACAATGAGCAGTTCTTC
-,TRBV4-3,TRBJ1-2,-,CASRQTAGGGYTF,TGCGCCAGCAGACAGACGGCGGGTGGGGGCTACACCTTC
many,TRBV12-3/TRBV12-4,TRBJ2-1,-,CASSLSREGEQFF,TGTGCCAGCAGTTTAAGCAGGGAAGGTGAGCAGTTCTTC
many,TRBV7-2,TRBJ2-2,-,CASSLSAGELFF,TGTGCCAGCAGCTTATCGGCGGGGGAGCTGTTTTTT
few,TRBV28,TRBJ2-7,-,CASSLNAPYEQYF,TGTGCCAGCAGTTTAAACGCCCCCTACGAGCAGTACTTC
few,TRBV6-5,TRBJ2-3,-,CASRTGAYTDTQYF,TGTGCCAGCAGGACGGGAGCCTACACAGATACGCAGTATTTT
many,TRBV7-9,TRBJ1-2,TRBD1,CASSPRTGLNLYGYTF,TGTGCCAGCAGCCCACGGACAGGACTTAACCTCTATGGCTACACCTTC
many,TRBV6-2/TRBV6-3,TRBJ2-7,TRBD2,CASEAGANEQYF,TGTGCCAGCGAGGCGGGAGCAAACGAGCAGTACTTC
-,TRBV12-3/TRBV12-4,TRBJ2-1,TRBD2,CASSPYTSGPDNEQFF,TGTGCCAGCAGTCCATATACTAGCGGTCCTGACAATGAGCAGTTCTTC
few,TRBV20-1,TRBJ2-3,TRBD2,CSARVLAGLADTQYF,TGCAGTGCTAGAGTCCTAGCGGGATTGGCAGATACGCAGTATTTT
-,TRBV7-2,TRBJ2-2,-,CASSPLARTGELFF,TGTGCCAGCAGCCCCCTGGCCCGCACCGGGGAGCTGTTTTTT
-,TRBV6-2/TRBV6-3,TRBJ2-7,-,CASRDLTGRSYEQYF,TGTGCCAGCAGGGACCTGACAGGCCGCTCCTACGAGCAGTACTTC
-,TRBV6-6,TRBJ1-5,-,CASSPRAGERSNQPQHF,TGTGCCAGCAGCCCCAGGGCCGGGGAAAGAAGCAATCAGCCCCAGCATTTT
-,TRBV7-2,TRBJ2-6,TRBD1,CASSLFGQGASGANVLTF,TGTGCCAGCAGCTTATTTGGACAGGGCGCCTCTGGGGCCAACGTCCTGACTTTC
-,TRBV19,TRBJ2-1,TRBD1,CASSIGDRGRNEQFF,TGTGCCAGTAGTATAGGGGACAGGGGCCGCAATGAGCAGTTCTTC
-,TRBV6-5,TRBJ1-2,TRBD1,CATAGGTYGYTF,TGTGCCACCGCAGGGGGCACCTATGGCTACACCTTC
many,TRBV7-9,TRBJ2-6,TRBD1,CASSLLIDLFGTGYSGANVLTF,TGTGCCAGCAGCTTACTGATTGATCTATTCGGGACAGGGTACTCTGGGGCCAACGTCCTGACTTTC
many,TRBV10-3,TRBJ1-1,-,CAISARGMNTEAFF,TGTGCCATCAGTGCTAGGGGGATGAACACTGAAGCTTTCTTT
-,TRBV5-6,TRBJ2-1,TRBD2,CASSSTGLAGENEQFF,TGTGCCAGCAGCTCGACGGGACTAGCGGGAGAAAATGAGCAGTTCTTC
-,TRBV10-3,TRBJ1-2,TRBD1,CATTGNYGYTF,TGTGCCACGACAGGGAACTATGGCTACACCTTC
-,TRBV7-9,TRBJ2-2,TRBD1,CASSDNRDRNTGELFF,TGTGCCAGCAGCGATAACAGGGACAGGAACACCGGGGAGCTGTTTTTT
few,TRBV12-3/TRBV12-4,TRBJ2-2,TRBD2,CASSPGGLAGMSTGELFF,TGTGCCAGCAGTCCCGGGGGACTAGCGGGGATGAGCACCGGGGAGCTGTTTTTT
few,TRBV27,TRBJ2-1,TRBD1,CAVADRVYNEQFF,TGTGCCGTCGCGGACAGGGTCTACAATGAGCAGTTCTTC
-,TRBV29-1,TRBJ2-1,TRBD2,CSADSGRRYNEQFF,TGCAGCGCCGACAGCGGGAGAAGGTACAATGAGCAGTTCTTC
few,TRBV6-2/TRBV6-3,TRBJ2-3,-,CASSYSSGDTDTQYF,TGTGCCAGCAGTTACTCTAGCGGTGACACAGATACGCAGTATTTT
few,TRBV5-1,TRBJ2-2,-,CASSSGQDTGELFF,TGCGCCAGCAGCTCGGGACAAGACACCGGGGAGCTGTTTTTT
many,TRBV7-2,TRBJ1-2,-,CASSLERNYGYTF,TGTGCCAGCAGCTTAGAACGGAACTATGGCTACACCTTC
-,TRBV6-5,TRBJ2-3,-,CASSSRGGSTDTQYF,TGTGCCAGCAGTTCCCGAGGAGGGAGCACAGATACGCAGTATTTT